This T cell receptor (beta chain) was captured by sequencing in a study of blood T cell repertoires in COVID-19. The CDR3 runs to 11 residues. J was trimmed by 7 bases and V by 6 bases; bases with no gene match: 5. Germline assignment: CDR1 DFQATT and CDR2 SNEGSKA (reference sequence). Profiling relied on immunoSEQ multiplex PCR, and the TCRdb table lists in-frame clones only, not all of them. The data show about 200,000 clones, approximately 84% seen once. What was sequenced was peripheral blood. This TCR came from a man over 45 with acute or convalescent COVID-19. The chain couples TRBV20-1 to TRBJ1-2; 7 nucleotides line up with TRBD1. CDR3 nucleotide sequence: TGCAGTGCAAAGACAGGGTCTGGCTACACCTTC. Translated, it gives CSAKTGSGYTF.